Shown below are 16 T cell receptor beta chains from a single sample sequenced in a study of CD8+ T cells in alopecia areata. Treatment here: oral pan-JAK inhibitor, 5-10 mg twice daily. It was cDNA, reverse transcribed from extracted RNA, that served as the sequencing template. Assay used: immunoSEQ multiplex PCR; TCRdb lists only in-frame clones, some missing. The sample shows roughly 120,000 clones, roughly 50% of them seen only once. The sample consisted of CD8+ T cells sorted from blood, taken at week 4, from a patient treated with tofacitinib. These receptor sequences come from a human donor with alopecia areata.

The genes are TRBV13 and TRBJ2-7, with 8 bases aligning to TRBD1. Germline CDR1 reads PRHDT; CDR2 reads FYEKMQ (reference sequence). V lost 5 bases and J lost 6; bases outside the gene matches: 9. This CDR3 is 14 amino acids long. The CDR3 is CASSLGQGALEQYF. CDR3 nucleotide sequence: TGTGCCAGCAGCCTCGGACAGGGTGCTCTCGAGCAGTACTTC.

This clone was observed a handful of times. The chain couples TRBV30 to TRBJ2-1; tentatively, D is TRBD1 (5 bases). V lost 3 bases, J lost 4 bases, and 13 bases lay in between. The CDR3 runs 14 residues. Germline V CDR1 and CDR2: GTSNPN, SVGIG (reference sequence). The CDR3 spells CAWSEGAGYNEQFF. The CDR3 nucleotides are TGTGCCTGGAGCGAAGGGGCTGGATACAATGAGCAGTTCTTC.

The chain has TRBV25-1 and TRBJ2-1; D call uncertain. V gave up 6 bases and J gave up 4 bases, with 7 bases separating them. CDR1 and CDR2 from the germline V gene are MGHDK and SYGVNS. CDR3 length: 12 amino acids. CDR3 sequence reads: CASRPDYNEQFF. CDR3 nucleotide sequence: TGTGCCAGCAGACCCGATTACAATGAGCAGTTCTTC.

The chain employs TRBV2 and TRBJ1-2; D uncertain. The CDR3 contains 12 residues. Germline V gives CDR1 SNHLY, CDR2 FYNNEI. The V end was cut by 7 bases, the J end by 7 bases, with 13 bases between. The CDR3 nucleotides are TGTGCCAGCAATGACCACGAACGTGGCTACACCTTC. Encoded protein: CASNDHERGYTF.

This clone was counted only a few times. The rearrangement links TRBV4-1 to TRBJ2-5, with TRBD2 as a possible D gene (6 bases). The ends were cut back, 5 bases at V and 5 bases at J, with 15 bases in the middle. The V gene's germline CDR1 is MGHRA and CDR2 YSYEKL. The CDR3 is 14 residues long. CDR3: CASSAKPGEETQYF. The CDR3 nucleotides read TGCGCCAGCAGCGCTAAACCGGGGGAGGAGACCCAGTACTTC.

The chain has TRBV5-1 and TRBJ1-1; D is uncertain. This CDR3 region has 12 residues. CDR1 is SGHRS, CDR2 YFSETQ, per germline. Trimming shortened V by 8 bases and J by 4 bases, and 12 bases separated the two germline ends. The DNA of the CDR3 is TGCGCCAGTCCGGTGGGTTTCACTGAAGCTTTCTTT. Translation gives CASPVGFTEAFF.

This rearrangement joins TRBV6-5 to TRBJ2-3; D is ambiguous. The germline V and J ends were trimmed by 8 bases and 4 bases, with 13 bases remaining between them. This CDR3 is built from 13 residues. Germline assignment: CDR1 MNHEY and CDR2 SVGAGI. The CDR3 is CASGVAPADTQYF. DNA for the CDR3: TGTGCCAGCGGGGTCGCCCCGGCAGATACGCAGTATTTT.

The J gene is TRBJ2-1, the V gene TRBV27, with 9 nucleotides matching TRBD1. This CDR3 region has 13 residues. The trim removed 6 bases at V and 7 bases at J, leaving 4 bases unmatched. The germline V gene has CDR1 MNHEY and CDR2 SMNVEV (reference sequence). DNA for the CDR3: TGTGCCAGCAGGGGGACAGGGCAAAATGAGCAGTTCTTC. This gives the protein CASRGTGQNEQFF.

This clone was seen only once. V gene TRBV14 combines with J gene TRBJ1-1; D is ambiguous. The V gene's germline CDR1 is SGHDN and CDR2 FVKESK. V was pared by 4 bases and J by 6 bases, with 18 bases between. This CDR3 is 15 amino acids long. The CDR3 nucleotides read TGTGCCAGCAGCCCTTCCCGTCTCCCCTCCCCTGAAGCTTTCTTT. This gives the protein CASSPSRLPSPEAFF.

The CDR3 DNA follows: TGTGCCAGCAGCTATGGGACAGTAGCCAAAAACATTCAGTACTTC. This translates into CASSYGTVAKNIQYF. This chain uses TRBV5-6 with TRBJ2-4, with 7 positions matching TRBD1. Germline CDR1 and CDR2: SGHDT and YYEEEE. The V and J ends lost 3 bases and 0 bases, in that order; junction bases with no gene match: 3. This CDR3 has 15 amino acids.

This clone was counted between two and nine times. The chain employs TRBV14 and TRBJ2-3; TRBD1 agrees at 8 bases. The CDR3 sequence is 17 residues long. V lost 2 bases, J lost 4 bases, and 11 bases stayed unmatched. Germline CDR1 is SGHDN and CDR2 is FVKESK. CDR3 protein: CASSQYARDRIADTQYF. The CDR3, as DNA: TGTGCCAGCAGCCAATACGCCCGGGACAGGATCGCAGATACGCAGTATTTT.

In its sample, this clone was seen a few times. The V gene is TRBV27, the J gene TRBJ2-1, with D perhaps matching TRBD1 (6 bases). This CDR3 comprises 12 residues. CDR1 is MNHEY, CDR2 SMNVEV, per germline (reference sequence). The V gene lost 2 bases and the J gene lost 7 bases, with 6 bases spanning the gap. CDR3 loop: CASSLRGNEQFF. For the CDR3, the DNA is TGTGCCAGCAGTTTAAGGGGGAATGAGCAGTTCTTC.

On this clone: Other DNA sequences within the sample encode an identical CDR3. The J gene is TRBJ2-7, the V gene TRBV29-1; 10 positions match TRBD1. Germline V CDR1 and CDR2: SQVTM, ANQGSEA. The CDR3 length is 12 residues. The V and J ends lost 4 bases and 4 bases, in that order; junction bases with no gene match: 1. CDR3 loop: CSVGTGGYEQYF. CDR3 DNA: TGCAGCGTTGGGACAGGGGGGTACGAGCAGTACTTC.

The gene calls are TRBV30 and TRBJ2-7, with D possibly being TRBD1 (5 bases). The J call is in doubt because the DNA end fits TRBJ2-5 better. Per the germline V gene, CDR1 is GTSNPN and CDR2 is SVGIG (reference sequence). The CDR3 loop spans 14 amino acids. CDR3 in DNA: TGTGCCTGGAGTTGGCTAGGGGTTCGAGAGACCCAGTACTTC. Amino acids: CAWSWLGVRETQYF.

Concerning this clone itself: A read error may account for a junction end that differs from germline. V gene TRBV7-7 combines with J gene TRBJ2-3; tentative D call: TRBD1 (5 bases). CDR1 and CDR2 from the germline V gene are SSHAT and FNYEAQ (reference sequence). The CDR3 is 14 residues long. The CDR3 spells CASSLGQGTDTQYF. The CDR3 DNA reads as TGTGCTAGCAGCCTTGGACAAGGCACAGATACGCAGTATTTT.

This clone was counted only a few times. The rearrangement uses TRBV7-9 and TRBJ2-3; no firm D call. This CDR3 spans 11 amino acids. CDR1 and CDR2 from the germline V gene are SEHNR and FQNEAQ (reference sequence). V lost 2 bases and J lost 8, with 5 bases in between. DNA of the CDR3: TGTGCCAGCAGCTTATCCGGTACGCAGTATTTT. Encoded protein: CASSLSGTQYF.